The 7 T cell receptor beta chains listed next were all sequenced from one sample in a study of tumor and adjacent non-tumor tissue in lung cancer. The library came from three nested PCR rounds adapted from ARM-PCR protocols. TCRdb passed the multiplex PCR reads through MiXCR, listing each CDR3 protein once. Of 85,000 or so distinct CDR3 sequences listed, 75% to 85% are singletons. RNA was extracted from bulk tissue without any cell sorting. This non-tumor lung sample came from over 3 cm beyond the tumor edge. The sample was distant non-tumor lung tissue. Every receptor here comes from a woman in her fifties or sixties with non-small cell lung cancer.

This clonotype has ten or more counts. This rearrangement joins TRBV10-1 to TRBJ1-6; tentative D call: TRBD1 (5 bases). The CDR3 sequence is 13 residues long. Looked up from germline, CDR1 is WNHNN and CDR2 is SYGVQD (reference sequence). Trimming stripped 3 bases from V and 10 bases from J, with 10 bases between. Written as DNA, the CDR3 is TGCGCCAGCAGTGACCAGGGTCGATCACCCCTCCACTTT. This gives the protein CASSDQGRSPLHF.

On this clonotype: An end of the junction differs from the germline gene, which may be a read error. The chain recombines TRBV6-5 with TRBJ2-2, with D perhaps TRBD2 (5 bases). The CDR3 runs 12 residues. Germline values: CDR1 MNHEY, CDR2 SVGAGI. The CDR3 here is CASSFQAGKLFF. CDR3 DNA: TGTGCCAGCAGTTTCCAAGCCGGGAAGCTGTTTTTT.

The chain carries TRBV29-1 and TRBJ2-3; D gene unclear. Germline V gene sequence: CDR1 SQVTM, CDR2 ANQGSEA. This CDR3 has 12 residues. The V gene lost 1 base and the J gene lost 5 bases, with 7 bases spanning the gap. For the CDR3, the DNA is TGCAGCGTTGAAGTGGGTAAAGATACGCAGTATTTT. It codes for CSVEVGKDTQYF.

Remarks on this clonotype: This sequence may be a read error, since a much larger clone differs from it by one base. The conserved closing phenylalanine or tryptophan is absent in this CDR3, likely reflecting a read error. The chain couples TRBV10-3 to TRBJ2-7, with D perhaps TRBD2 (7 bases). The CDR3 is 12 amino acids. V lost 6 bases, J lost 9 bases, and 15 bases lay in between. Germline lookup yields CDR1 ENHRY and CDR2 SYGVKD. This chain's CDR3 is CAISLLGGGQYL. The CDR3 region has the DNA TGTGCCATCAGCCTACTGGGAGGGGGGCAGTACCTC.

The V gene is TRBV11-2, the J gene TRBJ1-1; no clear D. There are 12 residues in the CDR3. Trimming took 5 bases from V and 6 from J, leaving 10 bases between them. The germline V gene encodes CDR1 SGHAT and CDR2 FQNNGV. The CDR3 DNA reads TGTGCCAGCAGCCCGAAGCTGGCTGAAGCTTTCTTT. It encodes CASSPKLAEAFF.

With respect to this clonotype: It is likely a read error, because the conserved phenylalanine at the end of the CDR3 is missing. The chain carries TRBV20-1 and TRBJ2-7; 7 bases match TRBD2. V shed 4 bases, J shed 3 bases, and the junction held 3 bases outside the gene matches. Per the germline V gene, CDR1 is DFQATT and CDR2 is SNEGSKA (reference sequence). The CDR3 loop spans 12 amino acids. The DNA for the CDR3 is TGCAGTGCTATGGGCGGGGGCTACGAGCAGTACCTC. It translates to CSAMGGGYEQYL.

A note on this clonotype: The germline gene is not matched at one end of the junction; a read error may be the cause. The rearrangement uses TRBV29-1 and TRBJ1-1; D gene uncertain. This CDR3 contains 16 residues. Germline V gives CDR1 SQVTM, CDR2 ANQGSEA. CDR3 coding DNA: TGTAGCGTTGTAGGAACCCCGACCGCTTTAGACGCTGAAGCTTTCTTT. Its protein is CSVVGTPTALDAEAFF.